The subject of this entry is one TCR beta chain. Clones were sequenced by immunoSEQ multiplex PCR, and TCRdb holds only the in-frame ones, with some missing. The sample lists around 100,000 clones, approximately 88% occurring once. These data are taken from a study of blood T cell repertoires in COVID-19. Between the trimmed V and J ends, which lost 4 bases and 3 bases, there was a span of 14 bases. This CDR3 has 15 amino acids. The germline CDR1 and CDR2 sequences are SGHTS and YDEGEE. The material sequenced was peripheral blood. This clonotype originated in a woman between 35 and 50 years old with acute or convalescent COVID-19. The V gene is TRBV5-8, the J gene TRBJ1-5; TRBD1 might be the D (6 bases). The CDR3 protein is CASSPDRFPNQPQHF. CDR3 bases: TGTGCCAGCAGCCCAGACAGGTTCCCCAATCAGCCCCAGCATTTT.